Listed here are 29 T cell receptor beta chains from one sample, sequenced in a study of blood T cells in healthy people across ages. It was with a sample-barcoded 5' primer and a J-beta primer mix that a second PCR of about 6 to 12 cycles was run. Via MiXCR, TCRdb re-called the 5' RACE reads, giving one row per CDR3 protein. This table has roughly 800,000 distinct CDR3 sequences, more than 20% appearing once. The same sample was also used in a study of T cells of mothers and their children.

Source material: blood. These TCRs come from a boy aged 5-17 years in good health.

The rearrangement uses TRBV5-1 and TRBJ2-5, with D possibly being TRBD2 (6 bases). Germline V lookup: CDR1 SGHRS, CDR2 YFSETQ. The CDR3 is 15 residues long. V lost 6 bases and J lost 0, with 15 bases in between. Here the CDR3 DNA reads TGCGCCAGCAAACGTTATAGCGGCTACCAAGAGACCCAGTACTTC. Translation: CASKRYSGYQETQYF.

As regards this clonotype: The junction departs from the called germline gene at one end, perhaps through a read error. The chain couples TRBV15 to TRBJ1-1; the D gene is possibly TRBD1 (5 bases). CDR1 and CDR2 from the germline V gene are LNHNV and YYDKDF (reference sequence). The CDR3 contains 13 residues. The CDR3 here is CAASSGSKRGAFF. The DNA for the CDR3 is TGTGCCGCCAGCAGTGGTTCCAAAAGGGGAGCTTTCTTT.

The chain joins TRBV6-1 to TRBJ2-3; 9 bases line up with TRBD2. With V trimmed by 6 bases and J by 5 bases, 15 bases remained unmatched. CDR3 length: 17 residues. CDR1 is MNHNS and CDR2 is SASEGT in the germline V gene. CDR3: CASSAGWASGAEDTQYF. The DNA of the CDR3 is TGTGCCAGCAGCGCGGGGTGGGCTAGCGGGGCCGAAGATACGCAGTATTTT.

Notes on this clonotype: One junction end disagrees with the germline gene, perhaps due to a read error. This chain uses TRBV7-2 with TRBJ2-1; D gene ambiguous. Per germline, CDR1 SGHTA and CDR2 FQGNSA. The CDR3 totals 15 residues. The CDR3 DNA is TGTGCCAGCAGCTTAAGGACCGCTCCCTACAATGGGCAGTTCTTC. Its protein product is CASSLRTAPYNGQFF.

This clonotype came up many times. Mismatch with germline at one junction end may stem from a read error. This chain joins TRBV7-2 and TRBJ2-7, with D uncertain. The CDR3 is 12 amino acids. CDR1 and CDR2 from the germline V gene are SGHTA and FQGNSA. The DNA for the CDR3 is TGTGCCAGCAGTTTAGTGCTGTACGAGCAGTACTTC. It translates to CASSLVLYEQYF.

The table lists this clonotype with a few counts. The chain joins TRBV6-2 or TRBV6-3 to TRBJ1-5, with D possibly being TRBD1 (6 bases). Trimming took 6 bases from V and 4 from J, leaving 16 bases between them. CDR1 is MNHEY, CDR2 SVGEGT, per germline. The CDR3 spans 15 residues. The CDR3 DNA reads as TGTGCCAGCAGGGCCCTGGACAGACTAAATCAGCCCCAGCATTTT. It encodes CASRALDRLNQPQHF.

This sequence joins TRBV7-2 and TRBJ2-1, with D possibly being TRBD2 (7 bases). The germline gives CDR1 SGHTA, CDR2 FQGNSA. Trimming took 1 base from V and 0 from J, leaving 13 bases between them. The CDR3 is 17 amino acids. The CDR3 region is CASSLVGGGSSYNEQFF. The CDR3 coding sequence is TGTGCCAGCAGCTTAGTCGGCGGGGGCAGCTCCTACAATGAGCAGTTCTTC. Based on the CDR3 plus reference TRBV7-2 and TRBJ2-1, the full variable domain is GAGVSQSPSNKVTEKGKDVELRCDPISGHTALYWYRQSLGQGLEFLIYFQGNSAPDKSGLPSDRFSAERTGGSVSTLTIQRTQQEDSAVYLCASSLVGGGSSYNEQFFGPGTRLTVL.

V is TRBV5-5 and J is TRBJ2-4; D is ambiguous. Per the germline V gene, CDR1 is SGHKS and CDR2 is YYEKEE (reference sequence). Trimming took off 1 base at V and 0 bases at J, with 11 bases between the two ends. The CDR3 is 16 residues long. CDR3: CASSLTIQLAKNIQYF. The DNA of the CDR3 is TGTGCCAGCAGCTTGACCATTCAATTAGCCAAAAACATTCAGTACTTC. The full variable domain, completed using reference TRBV5-5 and TRBJ2-4, is DAGVTQSPTHLIKTRGQQVTLRCSPISGHKSVSWYQQVLGQGPQFIFQYYEKEERGRGNFPDRFSARQFPNYSSELNVNALLLGDSALYLCASSLTIQLAKNIQYFGAGTRLSVL.

The chain recombines TRBV27 with TRBJ2-1; perhaps TRBD2 as D (5 bases). The ends were cut back, 8 bases at V and 8 bases at J, with 16 bases in the middle. The CDR3 has 13 amino acids. Germline V CDR1 and CDR2: MNHEY, SMNVEV (reference sequence). CDR3 nucleotides: TGTGCCAGCGGATGGAGGCTGGTGGATGAGCAGTTCTTC. Its protein product is CASGWRLVDEQFF.

The rearrangement uses TRBV4-3 and TRBJ2-2, with D unresolved. This CDR3 has 15 residues. Germline lookup yields CDR1 LGHNA and CDR2 YSLEER. The V end was cut by 5 bases, the J end by 6 bases, with 16 bases between. The CDR3, as DNA: TGCGCCAGCAGCGCAAGTCAGGTTCTACCCGGGGAGCTGTTTTTT. Its translation: CASSASQVLPGELFF.

This clonotype was seen only a few times. V gene TRBV7-6 combines with J gene TRBJ2-5, with D unresolved. Germline CDR1 is SGHVS and CDR2 is FNYEAQ. V lost 1 base, J lost 2 bases, and 5 bases lay in between. The CDR3 runs to 13 residues. As DNA, the CDR3 is TGTGCCAGCAGCTTAGACATACAAGAGACCCAGTACTTC. Translated, it gives CASSLDIQETQYF. Combining the CDR3 with reference TRBV7-6 and TRBJ2-5 gives the whole variable domain GAGVSQSPRYKVTKRGQDVALRCDPISGHVSLYWYRQALGQGPEFLTYFNYEAQQDKSGLPNDRFSAERPEGSISTLTIQRTEQRDSAMYRCASSLDIQETQYFGPGTRLLVL.

This clonotype has more than one count but fewer than ten. The rearrangement joins TRBV5-1 to TRBJ1-1; 8 bases map to TRBD1. Germline CDR1 is SGHRS and CDR2 is YFSETQ. The CDR3 runs 15 residues. The V and J ends lost 5 bases and 6 bases, in that order; junction bases with no gene match: 12. Here the CDR3 DNA reads TGCGCCAGCAGATCCCGGGCAGGGGGCTTCCCTGAAGCTTTCTTT. This translates into CASRSRAGGFPEAFF. The variable domain in full, with the rest retrieved from reference TRBV5-1 and TRBJ1-1, is KAGVTQTPRYLIKTRGQQVTLSCSPISGHRSVSWYQQTPGQGLQFLFEYFSETQRNKGNFPGRFSGRQFSNSRSEMNVSTLELGDSALYLCASRSRAGGFPEAFFGQGTRLTVV.

This clonotype has more than one count but fewer than ten. The chain employs TRBV6-5 and TRBJ1-6; D possibly corresponds to TRBD1 (5 bases). CDR3 size: 19 residues. Trimming pared 0 bases from V and 5 bases from J, leaving 20 bases between. Germline CDR1 MNHEY, CDR2 SVGAGI. In nucleotides, the CDR3 is TGTGCCAGCAGTTACTCGATTCGGCAGCCCATGGGGGATAATTCACCCCTCCACTTT. Translation: CASSYSIRQPMGDNSPLHF.

This clonotype was found a few times. The rearrangement links TRBV6-2 or TRBV6-3 to TRBJ2-7, with D perhaps assigned TRBD1 or TRBD2 (6 bases each). CDR1 is MNHEY, CDR2 SVGEGT, per germline. The CDR3 runs to 15 residues. Trimming left V 6 bases short and J 4 bases short, with 19 bases between. CDR3 DNA: TGTGCCAGCAGCCCTTTGGACAGACGGGGGTACGAGCAGTACTTC. Amino acid sequence: CASSPLDRRGYEQYF.

The chain employs TRBV29-1 and TRBJ2-1, with TRBD1 matching over 9 bases. The CDR3 length is 15 residues. The ends lost 7 bases at V and 0 bases at J; junction bases unmatched: 7. Germline V lookup: CDR1 SQVTM, CDR2 ANQGSEA. CDR3 coding DNA: TGCAGCGCCTCTACAGGGGGCTTCTCCTACAATGAGCAGTTCTTC. This codes for CSASTGGFSYNEQFF.

The chain is built from TRBV15 and TRBJ2-1; D uncertain. Germline CDR1 reads LNHNV; CDR2 reads YYDKDF (reference sequence). The V end was cut by 0 bases, the J end by 0 bases, with 12 bases between. This CDR3 has 17 amino acids. The CDR3 region is CATSRELISLSYNEQFF. The DNA of the CDR3 is TGTGCCACCAGCAGAGAATTGATTAGCCTCTCCTACAATGAGCAGTTCTTC.

The chain employs TRBV24-1 and TRBJ1-2; D is perhaps TRBD1 (5 bases). The germline V and J ends were trimmed by 5 bases and 1 base, with 7 bases remaining between them. Germline V gene data show CDR1 as KGHDR and CDR2 as SFDVKD. The CDR3 sequence is 13 residues long. In DNA form, the CDR3 reads TGTGCCACCAGTGGGGACGGTAACTATGGCTACACCTTC. Its protein product is CATSGDGNYGYTF.

This clonotype appeared many times. V usage is TRBV20-1 and J usage is TRBJ2-4; 16 nucleotides match TRBD2. J gave up 1 base and V 4 bases, and 4 bases lay outside the gene matches. The CDR3 loop spans 17 amino acids. CDR1 DFQATT and CDR2 SNEGSKA come from the germline V gene (reference sequence). The CDR3 loop reads CSATPGLAGGAKNIQYF. The CDR3 nucleotides read TGCAGTGCTACTCCGGGACTAGCGGGAGGGGCCAAAAACATTCAGTACTTC.

The V and J genes are TRBV4-1 and TRBJ1-2, with 10 bases fitting TRBD1. CDR3 length equals 15 residues. Germline V gene lookup returns CDR1 MGHRA and CDR2 YSYEKL. J lost 6 bases, V lost 2 bases, and 6 bases had no gene match. The CDR3 nucleotides read TGCGCCAGCAGCCAAAATTTGGGACAGGGGAATGGCTACACCTTC. It specifies CASSQNLGQGNGYTF.

This clonotype was seen a few times. This chain joins TRBV28 and TRBJ2-6, with D perhaps TRBD1 (6 bases). The CDR3 extends over 16 amino acids. The ends were cut back, 5 bases at V and 1 base at J, with 12 bases in the middle. The germline V gene encodes CDR1 MDHEN and CDR2 SYDVKM. CDR3 residues: CASSPYRVSGANVLTF. Written as DNA, the CDR3 is TGTGCCAGCAGTCCATACAGGGTATCTGGGGCCAACGTCCTGACTTTC. Looking up the rest from reference TRBV28 and TRBJ2-6 gives the full variable domain: DVKVTQSSRYLVKRTGEKVFLECVQDMDHENMFWYRQDPGLGLRLIYFSYDVKMKEKGDIPEGYSVSREKKERFSLILESASTNQTSMYLCASSPYRVSGANVLTFGAGSRLTVL.

The rearrangement uses TRBV11-3 and TRBJ1-1, with TRBD1 identical over 8 bases. There are 20 residues in the CDR3. Germline CDR1 SGHNT, CDR2 YENEEA. J lost 0 bases, V lost 4 bases, and 19 bases had no gene match. This chain's CDR3 is CASSSSGQGDSFLLNTEAFF. The CDR3 DNA reads TGTGCCAGCAGCTCCTCCGGACAGGGAGATAGTTTTCTGCTGAACACTGAAGCTTTCTTT. Together with reference TRBV11-3 and TRBJ1-1, the CDR3 gives the full variable domain: EAGVVQSPRYKIIEKKQPVAFWCNPISGHNTLYWYLQNLGQGPELLIRYENEEAVDDSQLPKDRFSAERLKGVDSTLKIQPAELGDSAVYLCASSSSGQGDSFLLNTEAFFGQGTRLTVV.

A few counts support this clonotype. The chain combines TRBV27 with TRBJ2-1; 11 nucleotides match TRBD1. The CDR3 runs 15 residues. Germline V CDR1 and CDR2: MNHEY, SMNVEV (reference sequence). Trimming removed 8 bases from V and 4 bases from J; junction bases left unmatched: 7. CDR3 in amino acids: CASRDRGSLYNEQFF. The CDR3 nucleotides read TGTGCCAGCCGGGACAGGGGGTCCCTGTACAATGAGCAGTTCTTC.

This clonotype was recorded at least ten times. The rearrangement joins TRBV18 to TRBJ2-7, with 10 nucleotides matching TRBD2. After removal of 4 bases from V and 4 bases from J, the junction contained 4 bases not matched to a gene. This CDR3 has 14 residues. Per germline, CDR1 KGHSH and CDR2 LQKENI. CDR3 sequence: CASSQLAGAYEQYF. The CDR3 nucleotides read TGTGCCAGCTCACAGCTAGCGGGAGCTTACGAGCAGTACTTC.

The chain joins TRBV12-3 or TRBV12-4 to TRBJ2-3; TRBD1 aligns across 7 bases. CDR3 length equals 13 residues. Losses at the gene ends were 7 bases for V and 0 bases for J; bases not matched to a gene: 1. CDR3 in amino acids: CASMTGSTDTQYF. DNA for the CDR3: TGTGCCAGCATGACAGGGAGCACAGATACGCAGTATTTT.

In this sample, this clonotype turned up a few times. The V call is TRBV5-1, the J call TRBJ2-3; no definite D call. CDR3 length equals 14 residues. Germline loops: CDR1 SGHRS, CDR2 YFSETQ. Trimming removed 0 bases from V and 6 bases from J, with 11 bases in between. This CDR3 is CASSLAGWIDTQYF. For the CDR3, the DNA is TGCGCCAGCAGCTTGGCGGGTTGGATTGATACGCAGTATTTT.

The chain joins TRBV27 to TRBJ1-4; possibly TRBD1 for D (6 bases). CDR1 is MNHEY, CDR2 SMNVEV, per germline (reference sequence). V gave up 3 bases and J gave up 8 bases, with 22 bases separating them. The CDR3 spans 17 residues. The CDR3 DNA reads TGTGCCAGCAGTTTTCTCCCCGGACAGTCTGGAGGGGAAAAACTGTTTTTT. This sequence encodes CASSFLPGQSGGEKLFF.

This clonotype showed up just a few times. This chain uses TRBV6-6 with TRBJ2-1, with 7 bases that match TRBD1. V was clipped by 4 bases and J by 2 bases; unmatched bases: 8. The CDR3 length is 16 residues. Germline V gene sequence: CDR1 MNHNY, CDR2 SVGAGI (reference sequence). The CDR3 sequence is CASSSERQGPYNEQFF. Written as DNA, the CDR3 is TGTGCCAGCAGTTCGGAAAGACAGGGTCCCTACAATGAGCAGTTCTTC.

V gene TRBV29-1 combines with J gene TRBJ2-2; D call uncertain. The CDR3 has 13 residues. Looked up from germline, CDR1 is SQVTM and CDR2 is ANQGSEA. V lost 7 bases to trimming and J lost 7 bases, with 16 bases between them. CDR3: CSAIPIVGGELFF. CDR3 nucleotide sequence: TGCAGCGCCATCCCAATCGTGGGCGGGGAGCTGTTTTTT.

The chain joins TRBV29-1 to TRBJ2-1, with 7 bases identical to TRBD1. V lost 7 bases and J lost 7; bases outside the gene matches: 7. Germline CDR1 reads SQVTM; CDR2 reads ANQGSEA. The CDR3 sequence is 12 residues long. DNA for the CDR3: TGCAGCGCCTACATGACAGGGAATGAGCAGTTCTTC. It specifies CSAYMTGNEQFF.